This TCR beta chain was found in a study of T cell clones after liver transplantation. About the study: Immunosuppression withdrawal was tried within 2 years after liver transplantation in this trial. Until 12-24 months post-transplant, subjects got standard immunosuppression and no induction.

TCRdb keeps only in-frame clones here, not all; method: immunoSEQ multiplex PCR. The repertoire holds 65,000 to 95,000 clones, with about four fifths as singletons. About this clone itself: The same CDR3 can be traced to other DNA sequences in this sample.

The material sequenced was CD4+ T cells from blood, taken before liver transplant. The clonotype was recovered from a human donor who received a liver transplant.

DNA of the CDR3: TGTGCCATCAGCGGACAGGGAGGCTCCTACAATGAGCAGTTCTTC. Protein product: CAISGQGGSYNEQFF. V usage is TRBV10-3 and J usage is TRBJ2-1, with TRBD1 matching over 8 bases. J was trimmed by 0 bases and V by 6 bases; bases with no gene match: 4. CDR1 and CDR2 (germline): ENHRY, SYGVKD. The CDR3 spans 15 residues.